This T cell receptor beta chain comes out of a study of blood T cell repertoires in COVID-19. Study details: Samples representing acute and convalescent COVID-19 were sourced from the United States, Italy and Spain.

The CDR3 totals 13 residues. From germline, CDR1 is MNHEY and CDR2 SVGAGI. V lost 8 bases and J 0 bases, leaving 11 bases between the germline ends. This table comes from immunoSEQ multiplex PCR, and its TCRdb copy is limited to in-frame clones, with some not included. Here the sample spans approximately 100,000 clones, over 75% being singletons. The material sequenced was peripheral blood. This chain joins TRBV6-5 and TRBJ2-7, with D possibly being TRBD2 (5 bases). The TCR was taken from a human donor in a cohort sampled during active or convalescent COVID-19. DNA for the CDR3: TGTGCCAGCTTGGGAGACAACTCCTACGAGCAGTACTTC. Translation gives CASLGDNSYEQYF.